This is a list of T cell receptor beta chains from one sample in a study of shared clonotypes between healthy human individuals. TCRdb's copy holds only in-frame clones and misses some; the assay was immunoSEQ multiplex PCR. This sample carries about 490,000 clones, roughly 85% of them seen once, and the ten largest clones take 10% to 15%. The sample consisted of PBMCs. The origin of the receptors is a woman aged 40 to 55 in good health. Some clones in this sample may be carry-over from other donors' samples. CDR3s include the opening cysteine and the closing phenylalanine or tryptophan. The order of the fields is clone size, J gene, CDR3 length, V gene, D gene, CDR3 DNA, CDR3 protein. A D gene is named only where the DNA matches it firmly. Some rows mark clone size as missing; the rest say once, few, many or name a class of expanded clone.

clone size: .
J gene: TRBJ2-3
CDR3 length: 15
V gene: TRBV7-2
D gene: .
CDR3 DNA: TGTGCCAGCAGCTTAGAAGCGTCTAGCACAGATACGCAGTATTTT
CDR3 protein: CASSLEASSTDTQYF

clone size: .
J gene: TRBJ2-5
CDR3 length: 12
V gene: TRBV28
D gene: .
CDR3 DNA: TGTGCCACGGGGGAAGATCAAGAGACCCAGTACTTC
CDR3 protein: CATGEDQETQYF

clone size: .
J gene: TRBJ1-5
CDR3 length: 13
V gene: TRBV28
D gene: .
CDR3 DNA: TGTGCCAGCAGTTGGGAAACTAATCAGCCCCAGCATTTT
CDR3 protein: CASSWETNQPQHF

clone size: .
J gene: TRBJ1-3
CDR3 length: 16
V gene: TRBV4-2
D gene: .
CDR3 DNA: TGTGCCAGCAGCCAATCCGCCGAGGTCTCTGGAAACACCATATATTTT
CDR3 protein: CASSQSAEVSGNTIYF

clone size: .
J gene: TRBJ1-2
CDR3 length: 13
V gene: TRBV9
D gene: .
CDR3 DNA: TGTGCCAGCAGCGGCAGGGGCGCTTACGGCTACACCTTC
CDR3 protein: CASSGRGAYGYTF

clone size: .
J gene: TRBJ1-5
CDR3 length: 12
V gene: TRBV28
D gene: .
CDR3 DNA: TGTGCCAGCAGTTTCGAGAATCAGCCCCAGCATTTT
CDR3 protein: CASSFENQPQHF

clone size: .
J gene: TRBJ1-1
CDR3 length: 11
V gene: TRBV28
D gene: .
CDR3 DNA: TGTGCCATACTCGGAAACACTGAAGCTTTCTTT
CDR3 protein: CAILGNTEAFF

clone size: .
J gene: TRBJ2-1
CDR3 length: 14
V gene: TRBV2
D gene: .
CDR3 DNA: TGTGCCAGCAGTGAAGAGAACTTTCAGGCCGCGGGGCTCTTC
CDR3 protein: CASSEENFQAAGLF

clone size: .
J gene: TRBJ1-2
CDR3 length: 14
V gene: TRBV25-1
D gene: .
CDR3 DNA: TGTGCCAGCAGTGACAGGGGCGCACACTATGGCTACACCTTC
CDR3 protein: CASSDRGAHYGYTF

clone size: .
J gene: TRBJ2-1
CDR3 length: 16
V gene: TRBV11-2
D gene: TRBD2
CDR3 DNA: TGTGCCAGCAGACCCCCGGGACTAGCGGGAGGAGGTGAGCAGTTCTTC
CDR3 protein: CASRPPGLAGGGEQFF

clone size: .
J gene: TRBJ2-1
CDR3 length: 13
V gene: TRBV18
D gene: TRBD2
CDR3 DNA: TGTGCCAGCTCATCGAGCGGGATCAATGAGCAGTTCTTC
CDR3 protein: CASSSSGINEQFF

clone size: once
J gene: TRBJ2-2
CDR3 length: 15
V gene: TRBV5-6
D gene: .
CDR3 DNA: TGTGCCAGCAGCTTAGGTATGGGGGACACCGGGGAGCTGTTTTTT
CDR3 protein: CASSLGMGDTGELFF

clone size: .
J gene: TRBJ2-3
CDR3 length: 15
V gene: TRBV25-1
D gene: .
CDR3 DNA: TGTGCCAGCAGTGTGTCTAGATCAGGCACAGATACGCAGTATTTT
CDR3 protein: CASSVSRSGTDTQYF

clone size: .
J gene: TRBJ2-1
CDR3 length: 14
V gene: TRBV6-6
D gene: .
CDR3 DNA: TGTGCCAGCAGTTACTCGAACGACGGGTCGGGATTGGTCTTC
CDR3 protein: CASSYSNDGSGLVF

clone size: .
J gene: TRBJ1-2
CDR3 length: 12
V gene: TRBV30
D gene: .
CDR3 DNA: TGTGCCTGGGGGACTCCCTACTATGGCTACACCTTC
CDR3 protein: CAWGTPYYGYTF

clone size: .
J gene: TRBJ2-1
CDR3 length: 18
V gene: TRBV5-6
D gene: TRBD2
CDR3 DNA: TGTGCCAGCAGCTATGGACTAGCGGGAGCTAGTACCTACAATGAGCAGTTCTTC
CDR3 protein: CASSYGLAGASTYNEQFF

clone size: many
J gene: TRBJ2-7
CDR3 length: 15
V gene: TRBV19
D gene: TRBD2
CDR3 DNA: TGTGCCAGTAGTATGACTAGCGGGTCCTCCTACGAGCAGTACTTC
CDR3 protein: CASSMTSGSSYEQYF

clone size: .
J gene: TRBJ2-7
CDR3 length: 14
V gene: TRBV7-6
D gene: .
CDR3 DNA: TGTGCCAGCAGCTCAGGAGGGGGGCCGGACGGGCAGTACTTC
CDR3 protein: CASSSGGGPDGQYF

clone size: .
J gene: TRBJ2-5
CDR3 length: 13
V gene: TRBV11-3
D gene: .
CDR3 DNA: TGTGCCAGCAGCTTAGGGTCCTCAGAGACCCAGTACTTC
CDR3 protein: CASSLGSSETQYF

clone size: .
J gene: TRBJ1-3
CDR3 length: 16
V gene: TRBV18
D gene: .
CDR3 DNA: TGTGCCAGCTCACCTCCCGGGGGCAACTCTGGAAACACCATATATTTT
CDR3 protein: CASSPPGGNSGNTIYF

clone size: once
J gene: TRBJ1-2
CDR3 length: 14
V gene: TRBV28
D gene: .
CDR3 DNA: TGTGCCAGCAGTTCTCGGCGGACAGATTATGGCTACACCTTC
CDR3 protein: CASSSRRTDYGYTF

clone size: few
J gene: TRBJ2-7
CDR3 length: 13
V gene: TRBV30
D gene: .
CDR3 DNA: TGTGCCTGGAGTGTACAGGCAGGAAGGGAGCAGTACTTC
CDR3 protein: CAWSVQAGREQYF

clone size: .
J gene: TRBJ2-3
CDR3 length: 15
V gene: TRBV7-3
D gene: .
CDR3 DNA: TGTGCCAGCAGCTTAGGTACTGGCCATAAAGATACGCAGTATTTT
CDR3 protein: CASSLGTGHKDTQYF

clone size: .
J gene: TRBJ2-7
CDR3 length: 13
V gene: TRBV29-1
D gene: .
CDR3 DNA: TGCAGCGTTGAAATCAACGGGGGCTACGAGCAGTACTTC
CDR3 protein: CSVEINGGYEQYF